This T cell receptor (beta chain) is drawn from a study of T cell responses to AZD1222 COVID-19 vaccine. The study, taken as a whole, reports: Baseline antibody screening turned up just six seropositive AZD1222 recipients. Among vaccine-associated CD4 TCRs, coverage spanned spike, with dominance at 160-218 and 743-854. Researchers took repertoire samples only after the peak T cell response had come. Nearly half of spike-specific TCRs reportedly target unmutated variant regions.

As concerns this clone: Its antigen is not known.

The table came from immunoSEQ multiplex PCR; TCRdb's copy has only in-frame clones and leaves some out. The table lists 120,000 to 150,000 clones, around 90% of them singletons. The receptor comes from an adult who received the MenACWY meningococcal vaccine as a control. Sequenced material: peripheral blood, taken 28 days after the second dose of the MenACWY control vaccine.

This CDR3 is CASRSGDTQYF. CDR3 sequence (DNA): TGTGCCAGCAGAAGCGGGGATACGCAGTATTTT. The genes are TRBV5-8 and TRBJ2-3; possibly TRBD2 for D (6 bases). The CDR3 is 11 amino acids. Trimming removed 5 bases at V and 6 bases at J, with 7 bases between. Germline-derived CDR1 and CDR2 are SGHTS and YDEGEE.